This TCR beta chain emerged from a study of blood T cells in healthy people across ages. With respect to this clonotype: The antigen is not known. The junction departs from the called germline gene at one end, perhaps through a read error.

Overall study results and limits: The study found more naive CD4+ cells and higher diversity in long-lived than aged donors. No one knew whether donors had CMV, which possibly confounded expanded clonotype changes.

A second roughly 6 to 12 cycle PCR used barcoded and J-beta primers. All samples yielded 2.5 million or more CDR3-containing paired-end reads. TCRdb passed the 5' RACE reads through MiXCR, listing each CDR3 protein once. This sample carries approximately 800,000 distinct CDR3 sequences, 62% of them seen once, and the ten largest clones take 25% to 30%. The TCR was taken from a man aged 25 to 40 in good health. Sequencing used blood.

CDR3 sequence (DNA): TGTGCCAGCAGCTTTACTAGCGGGGGATATTACAATGAACAGTTCTTC. Translation: CASSFTSGGYYNEQFF. This chain links TRBV7-8 with TRBJ2-1; 11 bases are a match to TRBD2. The CDR3 runs to 16 residues. Looked up from germline, CDR1 is SGHVS and CDR2 is FQNEAQ.